One T cell receptor beta chain is described in this entry. The entry originates in a study of PD-1 blockade in classical Hodgkin lymphoma. Clones were read by immunoSEQ multiplex PCR, and TCRdb kept only the in-frame ones, dropping some. The sample includes roughly 14,000 clones, around 84% seen only once; the top ten take roughly 25%. Each of the patients experienced relapse following autologous stem cell transplantation, and their brentuximab vedotin exposure differed. This CDR3 contains 16 residues. Germline CDR1 and CDR2: SGHDT and YYEEEE. V was pared by 5 bases and J by 0 bases, with 15 bases between.

Sequenced here: peripheral blood mononuclear cells (PBMCs), sampled at baseline. This chain connects TRBV5-6 to TRBJ2-1, with D perhaps TRBD1 (6 bases). This receptor was taken from a human donor with classical Hodgkin lymphoma. The CDR3 loop is CASRRGGTLSYNEQFF. The CDR3 DNA is TGTGCCAGCAGAAGAGGGGGTACCCTCTCCTACAATGAGCAGTTCTTC.